This T cell receptor beta chain stems from a study of T cell changes during pregnancy in multiple sclerosis. Clones were sequenced by immunoSEQ multiplex PCR, and TCRdb holds only the in-frame ones, with some missing. In the table there are 35,000 to 50,000 clones, about 88% of which are singletons. CDR1 is SGHVS and CDR2 is FQNEAQ in the germline V gene. The CDR3 has 16 residues. Trimming stripped 1 base from V and 1 base from J, with 14 bases between. The rearrangement links TRBV7-8 to TRBJ2-7; perhaps TRBD1 as D (6 bases). The sample was CD4+ T cells from peripheral blood mononuclear cells, taken in the second trimester of pregnancy. The sequence came from a female donor with multiple sclerosis, enrolled in a pregnancy study. Here the CDR3 DNA reads TGTGCCAGCAGCTTAGTGCCAGGGGAAGGGTCCTACGAGCAGTACTTC. Translated, it gives CASSLVPGEGSYEQYF.